This T cell receptor beta chain derives from a study of vaccination effects on CD4 cells after COVID-19. The assay was immunoSEQ multiplex PCR, and TCRdb's table has in-frame clones only and misses some. The sample records about 70,000 clones, roughly 80% being singletons. Ahead of sequencing, the ViraFEST assay grew antigen-specific CD4+ T cells using viral peptide pools. Researchers isolated CD4+ T cells once about 11 days of culture had elapsed. Nucleocapsid antibodies stayed negative before and after vaccination, showing no earlier SARS-CoV-2 infection. The CDR3 length is 16 residues. Germline V gene lookup returns CDR1 KGHDR and CDR2 SFDVKD. Trimming took 2 bases from V and 3 from J; bases not matched to a gene: 4. In regard to this clone: The antigen is unknown.

The sequenced sample was CD4+ T cells from PBMCs cultured with SARS-CoV-2 spike peptides, obtained before COVID-19 vaccination. The chain recombines TRBV24-1 with TRBJ2-1; 9 nucleotides match TRBD1. The TCR comes from a human donor who received a COVID-19 vaccine. The CDR3 DNA follows: TGTGCCACCAGTGATTCGACAGGGGGTAACTACAATGAGCAGTTCTTC. It codes for CATSDSTGGNYNEQFF.